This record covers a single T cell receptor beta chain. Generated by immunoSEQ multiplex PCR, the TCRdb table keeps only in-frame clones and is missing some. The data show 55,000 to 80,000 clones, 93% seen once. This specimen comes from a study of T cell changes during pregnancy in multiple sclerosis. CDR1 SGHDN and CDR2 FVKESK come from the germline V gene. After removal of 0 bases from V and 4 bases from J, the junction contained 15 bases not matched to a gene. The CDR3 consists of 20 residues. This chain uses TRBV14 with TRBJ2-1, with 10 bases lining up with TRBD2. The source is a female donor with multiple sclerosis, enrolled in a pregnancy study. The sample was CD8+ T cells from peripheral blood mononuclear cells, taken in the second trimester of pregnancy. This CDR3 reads CASSQEFGFSGRAIYNEQFF. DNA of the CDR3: TGTGCCAGCAGCCAAGAATTCGGTTTCAGCGGGAGGGCCATATACAATGAGCAGTTCTTC.